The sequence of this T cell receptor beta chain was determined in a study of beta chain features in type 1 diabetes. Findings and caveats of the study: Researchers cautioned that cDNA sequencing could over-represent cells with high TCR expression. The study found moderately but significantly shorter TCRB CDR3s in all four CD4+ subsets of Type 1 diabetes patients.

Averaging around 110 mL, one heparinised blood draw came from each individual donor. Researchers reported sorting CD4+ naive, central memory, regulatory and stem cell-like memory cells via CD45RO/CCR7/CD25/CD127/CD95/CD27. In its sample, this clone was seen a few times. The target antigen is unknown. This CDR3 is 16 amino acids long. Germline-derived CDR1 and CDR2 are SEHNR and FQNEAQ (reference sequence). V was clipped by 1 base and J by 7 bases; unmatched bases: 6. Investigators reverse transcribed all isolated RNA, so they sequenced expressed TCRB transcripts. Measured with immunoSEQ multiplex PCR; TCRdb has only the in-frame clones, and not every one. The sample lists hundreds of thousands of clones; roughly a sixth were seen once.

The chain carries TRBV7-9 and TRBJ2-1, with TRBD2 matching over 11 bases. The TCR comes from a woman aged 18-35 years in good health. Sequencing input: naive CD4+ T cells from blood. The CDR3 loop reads CASSLDSLAGANEQFF. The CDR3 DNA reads TGTGCCAGCAGCTTAGATTCACTAGCGGGAGCGAATGAGCAGTTCTTC.